One sample yielded the 28 T cell receptor beta chains listed below, sequenced in a study of cytomegalovirus exposure and HLA in healthy donors. Generated by immunoSEQ multiplex PCR, the TCRdb table keeps only in-frame clones and is missing some. Of about 330,000 clones listed, around 90% are singletons. Sequenced input: PBMCs. Receptor source: a woman under 40 in good health and CMV-seropositive.

This chain joins TRBV19 and TRBJ1-5; TRBD1 aligns across 7 bases. This CDR3 spans 15 amino acids. CDR1 is LNHDA, CDR2 SQIVND, per germline (reference sequence). Unmatched junction bases numbered 9, after V lost 5 bases and J lost 5 bases. As DNA, the CDR3 is TGTGCCAGTAGTGCCAGGGGGTTGGGAGATCAGCCCCAGCATTTT. Protein product: CASSARGLGDQPQHF.

The rearrangement links TRBV5-6 to TRBJ2-1; 13 bases are shared with TRBD2. There are 18 residues in the CDR3. Trimming at V came to 0 bases and at J to 3 bases, leaving 6 bases not matched to a gene. In germline, CDR1 is SGHDT, CDR2 YYEEEE. CDR3 in DNA: TGTGCCAGCAGCTTGGAGACTAGCGGGGGGCGGTACTACAATGAGCAGTTCTTC. Its protein product is CASSLETSGGRYYNEQFF. Supplemented by reference TRBV5-6 and TRBJ2-1, the full variable domain reads DAGVTQSPTHLIKTRGQQVTLRCSPKSGHDTVSWYQQALGQGPQFIFQYYEEEERQRGNFPDRFSGHQFPNYSSELNVNALLLGDSALYLCASSLETSGGRYYNEQFFGPGTRLTVL.

The chain has TRBV29-1 and TRBJ2-3, with 11 bases identical to TRBD2. Germline CDR1 is SQVTM and CDR2 is ANQGSEA. This CDR3 is built from 15 residues. The V gene end was trimmed by 6 bases and the J gene end by 5 bases; junction bases not matched to a gene: 10. CDR3 loop: CSVAGGLAAEDTQYF. The CDR3 nucleotides read TGCAGCGTGGCTGGGGGACTAGCGGCCGAAGATACGCAGTATTTT.

DNA of the CDR3: TGTGCCAGCAGTTCCCCGGGAGGCCGAAAAGAGACCCAGTACTTC. This codes for CASSSPGGRKETQYF. V and J are TRBV27 and TRBJ2-5, with 7 bases identical to TRBD2. Germline V CDR1 and CDR2: MNHEY, SMNVEV (reference sequence). The CDR3 runs 15 residues. V lost 4 bases, J lost 3 bases, and 8 bases stayed unmatched.

DNA for the CDR3: TGCGCCAGCGGACCCAGGGCAACCAATCAGCCCCAGCATTTT. It is translated as CASGPRATNQPQHF. The chain joins TRBV4-1 to TRBJ1-5; D is possibly TRBD1 (5 bases). This CDR3 comprises 14 residues. V was clipped by 8 bases and J by 3 bases, with 14 bases between them. Germline V lookup: CDR1 MGHRA, CDR2 YSYEKL.

This chain uses TRBV28 with TRBJ1-1; D gene unclear. The CDR3 extends over 11 amino acids. V dropped 3 bases and J dropped 8 bases, with 7 bases sitting between them. Looked up from germline, CDR1 is MDHEN and CDR2 is SYDVKM. This CDR3 is CASSFVREAFF. For the CDR3, the DNA is TGTGCCAGCAGTTTTGTCAGAGAAGCTTTCTTT.

The chain links TRBV19 to TRBJ1-2; 11 bases are shared with TRBD1. The CDR3 is 14 residues long. Germline V gene data show CDR1 as LNHDA and CDR2 as SQIVND (reference sequence). V lost 10 bases to trimming and J lost 8 bases; unmatched junction nucleotides: 12. The CDR3 loop is CANRTGGLTMGYTF. The CDR3 nucleotides are TGTGCCAATAGGACAGGGGGCCTTACTATGGGCTACACCTTC. The complete variable domain, with remaining parts taken from reference TRBV19 and TRBJ1-2, reads DGGITQSPKYLFRKEGQNVTLSCEQNLNHDAMYWYRQDPGQGLRLIYYSQIVNDFQKGDIAEGYSVSREKKESFPLTVTSAQKNPTAFYLCANRTGGLTMGYTFGSGTRLTVV.

This sequence joins TRBV5-6 and TRBJ2-1; TRBD2 is a possible D gene (6 bases). Per the germline V gene, CDR1 is SGHDT and CDR2 is YYEEEE. V was clipped by 2 bases and J by 5 bases, with 8 bases between them. CDR3 length equals 13 residues. The CDR3 region is CASSFGLNNEQFF. For the CDR3, the DNA is TGTGCCAGCAGCTTTGGACTAAACAATGAGCAGTTCTTC. Full variable domain (remainder filled in from reference TRBV5-6 and TRBJ2-1): DAGVTQSPTHLIKTRGQQVTLRCSPKSGHDTVSWYQQALGQGPQFIFQYYEEEERQRGNFPDRFSGHQFPNYSSELNVNALLLGDSALYLCASSFGLNNEQFFGPGTRLTVL.

V gene TRBV5-6 combines with J gene TRBJ1-5; 7 nucleotides align to TRBD1. The CDR3 is 14 residues long. V was clipped by 0 bases and J by 6 bases; unmatched bases: 3. Germline CDR1 and CDR2: SGHDT and YYEEEE. The CDR3 nucleotides are TGTGCCAGCAGCTTGGACAGGGGCGTTCAGCCCCAGCATTTT. This translates into CASSLDRGVQPQHF.

The CDR3: CASSVRGTQNEQFF. DNA for the CDR3: TGTGCCAGCAGCGTCCGAGGAACGCAGAATGAGCAGTTCTTC. The rearrangement joins TRBV9 to TRBJ2-1; D gene unclear. Germline V gives CDR1 SGDLS, CDR2 YYNGEE. The CDR3 totals 14 residues. V was clipped by 2 bases and J by 7 bases, with 13 bases between them.

The rearrangement links TRBV7-9 to TRBJ2-7, with TRBD2 matching over 9 bases. The CDR3 totals 19 residues. CDR1 SEHNR and CDR2 FQNEAQ come from the germline V gene (reference sequence). V shed 4 bases and J 0 bases; nucleotides not matched to a gene: 16. The CDR3 sequence: CASSSRDGLASYSSYEQYF. In nucleotides, the CDR3 is TGTGCCAGCAGCTCTCGAGACGGACTAGCGTCTTATAGCTCCTACGAGCAGTACTTC.

The V gene is TRBV9, the J gene TRBJ1-1; D is undetermined. V was clipped by 1 base and J by 2 bases, with 9 bases between them. The CDR3 loop spans 14 amino acids. Germline assignment: CDR1 SGDLS and CDR2 YYNGEE. CDR3 in DNA: TGTGCCAGCAGCGTAAGTCGGGCAAACACTGAAGCTTTCTTT. This gives the protein CASSVSRANTEAFF.

CDR3 DNA: TGCGCCAGCAGCTTGGTGACGGAAGAGACCCAGTACTTC. It codes for CASSLVTEETQYF. The chain has TRBV5-1 and TRBJ2-5; D is unclear. The CDR3 contains 13 residues. Germline values: CDR1 SGHRS, CDR2 YFSETQ. The V and J ends lost 0 bases and 3 bases respectively, with 6 bases between them.

This clone was detected only once. The chain carries TRBV5-1 and TRBJ2-3; TRBD2 agrees at 7 bases. Trimming cost V 1 base and J 0 bases; bases outside gene matches: 5. This CDR3 spans 16 amino acids. CDR1 is SGHRS and CDR2 is YFSETQ in the germline V gene. CDR3 bases: TGCGCCAGCAGCTTGCTGGGGACTATTAGCACAGATACGCAGTATTTT. It specifies CASSLLGTISTDTQYF.

The chain combines TRBV5-6 with TRBJ1-4; TRBD1 is a possible D gene (5 bases). CDR1 and CDR2 from the germline V gene are SGHDT and YYEEEE. The CDR3 length is 14 residues. The germline V and J ends were trimmed by 2 bases and 5 bases, with 10 bases remaining between them. In DNA form, the CDR3 reads TGTGCCAGCAGCTTAGGGGAATTAAATGAAAAACTGTTTTTT. It encodes CASSLGELNEKLFF.

This clone was seen a single time. This sequence joins TRBV19 and TRBJ2-7, with 8 positions matching TRBD2. The germline V gene encodes CDR1 LNHDA and CDR2 SQIVND (reference sequence). Germline trimming cut 8 bases from V and 2 bases from J; bases unmatched to any gene: 8. This CDR3 contains 14 residues. CDR3: CASRSGTRTYEQYF. The CDR3 region has the DNA TGTGCCAGTCGATCGGGGACTAGAACCTACGAGCAGTACTTC.

CDR3: CASSDAGTGIYEQYF. DNA for the CDR3: TGTGCCAGCAGCGACGCCGGGACAGGGATATACGAGCAGTACTTC. The chain uses TRBV7-6 and TRBJ2-7; 9 bases fit TRBD1. The CDR3 contains 15 residues. Trimming removed 5 bases from V and 4 bases from J; junction bases left unmatched: 9. Looked up from germline, CDR1 is SGHVS and CDR2 is FNYEAQ.

The chain has TRBV10-3 and TRBJ2-1; D remains ambiguous. The CDR3 has 13 residues. V lost 0 bases, J lost 10 bases, and 10 bases lay in between. The germline CDR1 and CDR2 sequences are ENHRY and SYGVKD. CDR3: CAISESTSAEQFF. The CDR3, as DNA: TGTGCCATCAGTGAGTCTACCAGCGCAGAGCAGTTCTTC.

The gene calls are TRBV5-6 and TRBJ2-7, with TRBD1 matching 9 bases. This CDR3 has 14 residues. Per the germline V gene, CDR1 is SGHDT and CDR2 is YYEEEE. V lost 3 bases and J lost 4; bases outside the gene matches: 5. The CDR3 is CASSYRGPPYEQYF. The CDR3 nucleotides read TGTGCCAGCAGCTACAGGGGGCCACCATACGAGCAGTACTTC. Supplemented by reference TRBV5-6 and TRBJ2-7, the full variable domain reads DAGVTQSPTHLIKTRGQQVTLRCSPKSGHDTVSWYQQALGQGPQFIFQYYEEEERQRGNFPDRFSGHQFPNYSSELNVNALLLGDSALYLCASSYRGPPYEQYFGPGTRLTVT.

In its sample, this clone was seen a few times. This chain uses TRBV30 with TRBJ2-7; no clear D. The CDR3 totals 13 residues. The V end lost 0 bases, the J end lost 2 bases, and 8 bases lay between the germline ends. The germline V gene has CDR1 GTSNPN and CDR2 SVGIG (reference sequence). CDR3 protein: CAWSVKRPYEQYF. The CDR3 bases are TGTGCCTGGAGTGTAAAACGGCCCTACGAGCAGTACTTC.

This clone has only a few counts. The chain couples TRBV27 to TRBJ1-2, with TRBD1 identical over 7 bases. Germline trimming cut 5 bases from V and 4 bases from J; bases unmatched to any gene: 4. The CDR3 is made up of 13 amino acids. Germline assignment: CDR1 MNHEY and CDR2 SMNVEV (reference sequence). The CDR3 DNA reads as TGTGCCAGCAGTCCCCGGACAGGCTATGGCTACACCTTC. This translates into CASSPRTGYGYTF.

The rearrangement uses TRBV27 and TRBJ1-1, with 8 bases aligning to TRBD1. Germline V gene lookup returns CDR1 MNHEY and CDR2 SMNVEV (reference sequence). V trimming: 6 bases; J trimming: 7 bases; junction bases outside the gene matches: 13. The CDR3 extends over 15 amino acids. The CDR3 protein is CASSPWTGREVEAFF. DNA of the CDR3: TGTGCCAGCAGCCCCTGGACAGGGAGGGAGGTTGAAGCTTTCTTT.

This rearrangement joins TRBV2 to TRBJ1-6; no reliable D call. Germline loops: CDR1 SNHLY, CDR2 FYNNEI. Trimming took off 4 bases at V and 3 bases at J, with 7 bases between the two ends. The CDR3 loop spans 14 amino acids. In DNA form, the CDR3 reads TGTGCCAGCAGTGGGGAGGGCTATAATTCACCCCTCCACTTT. This encodes CASSGEGYNSPLHF.

The J gene is TRBJ2-6, the V gene TRBV4-3; 8 positions match TRBD1. Looked up from germline, CDR1 is LGHNA and CDR2 is YSLEER. The J segment lost 1 base and the V segment lost 4 bases, leaving 9 bases of the junction unmatched. The CDR3 has 18 residues. The CDR3 sequence is CASSPPPGGASGANVLTF. CDR3 coding DNA: TGCGCCAGCAGCCCACCCCCAGGGGGCGCTTCTGGGGCCAACGTCCTGACTTTC.

V and J are TRBV14 and TRBJ1-2, with D maybe TRBD1 (5 bases). V shed 0 bases and J shed 4 bases, with 18 bases lying between them. CDR1 is SGHDN, CDR2 FVKESK, per germline. The CDR3 is 17 amino acids. The CDR3 loop reads CASSQDPPGSYIYGYTF. The CDR3 DNA is TGTGCCAGCAGCCAAGATCCACCAGGGTCTTATATCTATGGCTACACCTTC.

V is TRBV19 and J is TRBJ2-1, with a possible D match to TRBD2 (5 bases). The V end lost 8 bases, the J end lost 2 bases, and 10 bases lay between the germline ends. Germline lookup yields CDR1 LNHDA and CDR2 SQIVND (reference sequence). The length of the CDR3 is 13 residues. The CDR3 DNA reads as TGTGCCAGTGGGCTAGCAACCTACAATGAGCAGTTCTTC. Translated: CASGLATYNEQFF.

The chain recombines TRBV7-3 with TRBJ1-1, with 9 bases lining up with TRBD1. V trimming: 6 bases; J trimming: 6 bases; junction bases outside the gene matches: 8. This CDR3 is 14 amino acids long. The germline V gene encodes CDR1 SGHTA and CDR2 FQGTGA. CDR3 sequence reads: CASSITGGHSEAFF. CDR3 nucleotide sequence: TGTGCCAGCAGTATAACAGGGGGCCATTCTGAAGCTTTCTTT.

This chain links TRBV11-2 with TRBJ2-7; D may be TRBD1 or TRBD2 (5 bases each). In germline, CDR1 is SGHAT, CDR2 FQNNGV. Trimming took 4 bases from V and 1 from J, leaving 20 bases between them. The CDR3 contains 17 residues. This CDR3 is CASSSRTSGLWSYEQYF. The CDR3 DNA reads as TGTGCCAGCAGCTCCAGGACTTCAGGGTTGTGGTCCTACGAGCAGTACTTC. The variable domain in full, with the rest retrieved from reference TRBV11-2 and TRBJ2-7, is EAGVAQSPRYKIIEKRQSVAFWCNPISGHATLYWYQQILGQGPKLLIQFQNNGVVDDSQLPKDRFSAERLKGVDSTLKIQPAKLEDSAVYLCASSSRTSGLWSYEQYFGPGTRLTVT.